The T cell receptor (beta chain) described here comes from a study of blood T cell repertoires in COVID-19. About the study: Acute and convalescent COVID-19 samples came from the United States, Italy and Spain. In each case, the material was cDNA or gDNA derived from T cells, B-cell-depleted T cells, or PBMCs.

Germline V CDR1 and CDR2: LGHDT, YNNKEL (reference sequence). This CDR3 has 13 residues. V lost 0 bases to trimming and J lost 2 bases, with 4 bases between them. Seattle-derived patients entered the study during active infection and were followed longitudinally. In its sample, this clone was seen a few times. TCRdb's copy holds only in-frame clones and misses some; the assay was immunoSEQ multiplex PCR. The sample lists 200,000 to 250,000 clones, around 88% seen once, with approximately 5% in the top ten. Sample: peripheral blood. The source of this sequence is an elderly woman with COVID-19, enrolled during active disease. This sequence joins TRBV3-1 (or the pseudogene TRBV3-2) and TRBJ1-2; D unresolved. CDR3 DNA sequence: TGTGCCAGCAGCCAAGACGAGAACTATGGCTACACCTTC. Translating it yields CASSQDENYGYTF.